Detailed here is one TCR beta chain. Its antigen is currently unknown. The sample belongs to a study of T cell responses to AZD1222 COVID-19 vaccine. Second-dose groups at about 4 or about 12 weeks were pooled. Study results and caveats: Clonal diversity may have been underestimated, and the donors were mostly white British, with more females than males. Unmutated variant regions are reportedly targeted by nearly half of spike-specific TCRs.

Generated by immunoSEQ multiplex PCR, the TCRdb table keeps only in-frame clones and is missing some. Found here are about 19,000 clones, more than 80% of them singletons; the top ten hold 21%. Germline V gene lookup returns CDR1 SGHTA and CDR2 FQGNSA. The length of the CDR3 is 14 residues. V trimming: 2 bases; J trimming: 5 bases; junction bases outside the gene matches: 1. The sequence came from an adult who received the AZD1222 COVID-19 vaccine. Sequences were derived from peripheral blood, sampled 28 days after the second AZD1222 dose. The chain couples TRBV7-2 to TRBJ2-2, with 8 nucleotides matching TRBD1. The CDR3 nucleotides read TGTGCCAGCAGCTTACAGGGGGCTACCGGGGAGCTGTTTTTT. Residues: CASSLQGATGELFF.